This TCR beta chain is drawn from a study of T cells in Graves' hyperthyroidism and ophthalmopathy. This clonotype turned up a few times. RNA transcripts yielded amplified TCR beta CDR3 regions. TCR CDR3 underwent first-round RT-PCR with the HTBI primer set. TCRdb independently ran MiXCR on the multiplex PCR reads; one entry per CDR3 protein. Of 450,000 to 650,000 distinct CDR3 sequences in the sample, 20% to 25% are singletons; the top ten hold roughly 29%. Per the germline V gene, CDR1 is DFQATT and CDR2 is SNEGSKA (reference sequence). There are 13 residues in the CDR3. The J segment lost 5 bases and the V segment lost 5 bases, leaving 5 bases of the junction unmatched.

The specimen was blood. This sequence joins TRBV20-1 and TRBJ2-5; 10 nucleotides line up with TRBD1. This receptor was taken from a man between 18 and 35 years old with Graves' hyperthyroidism. The CDR3 here is CSARQGAGETQYF. DNA of the CDR3: TGCAGTGCTCGACAGGGGGCAGGGGAGACCCAGTACTTC.